The rows below give T cell receptor beta chains drawn from one sample of a study of blood T cell repertoires in COVID-19. Data came from immunoSEQ multiplex PCR; TCRdb stores just in-frame clones and leaves some out. The sample carries just over 200,000 clones, roughly 75% recorded once. Sequencing used peripheral blood. The receptors shown here come from a woman between 70 and 85 years old with acute or convalescent COVID-19. The CDR3 runs from the conserved cysteine through the conserved F or W.

CATSDFPPSSGSNEQFF,TRBJ2-1,TRBV24-1
CASSLGGQPYGYTF,TRBJ1-2,TRBV27
CASSLDVGNNEQFF,TRBJ2-1,TRBV5-1
CASRLSGREWFF,TRBJ2-1,TRBV23-1
CAIKASGRTDTQYF,TRBJ2-3,TRBV10-3
CASSYSGTASTF,TRBJ1-2,TRBV6-2/TRBV6-3
CASSELGQWAGSYGYTF,TRBJ1-2,TRBV2
CASSWGPGEYNEQFF,TRBJ2-1,TRBV5-6
CASSPLAGDSYEQYF,TRBJ2-7,TRBV5-5
CASKLAGGAYEQYF,TRBJ2-7,TRBV19
CASSPLGAKSYNEQFF,TRBJ2-1,TRBV18
CASSPRTGTDSPLHF,TRBJ1-6,TRBV18
CASSILAGGSYEQYF,TRBJ2-7,TRBV6-5
CASSYPTRTDTQYF,TRBJ2-3,TRBV6-6